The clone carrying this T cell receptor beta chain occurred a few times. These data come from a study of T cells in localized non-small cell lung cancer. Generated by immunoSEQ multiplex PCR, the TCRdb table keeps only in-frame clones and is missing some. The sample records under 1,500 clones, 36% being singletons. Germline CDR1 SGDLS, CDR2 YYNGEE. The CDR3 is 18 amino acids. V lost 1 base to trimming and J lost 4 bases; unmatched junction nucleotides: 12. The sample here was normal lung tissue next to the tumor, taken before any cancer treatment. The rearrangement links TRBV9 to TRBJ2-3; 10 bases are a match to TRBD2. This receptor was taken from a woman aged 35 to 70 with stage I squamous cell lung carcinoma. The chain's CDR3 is CASSVSFGIAGGADTQYF. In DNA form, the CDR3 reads TGTGCCAGCAGCGTAAGCTTCGGGATAGCGGGGGGCGCAGATACGCAGTATTTT.